The present T cell receptor (beta chain) was sequenced within a study of OX40 agonist ivuxolimab in advanced cancers. As for the study in general: The patients got ivuxolimab, which is an agonistic anti-OX40 (CD134) antibody.

The table came from immunoSEQ multiplex PCR; TCRdb's copy has only in-frame clones and leaves some out. The sample lists 98,000 or so clones, 91% occurring once. Study results and caveats: Average numbers of expanded clones were greater in CD8+ T cells than in CD4+. Low normalized T-cell clonal expansion was additionally recorded for some nonresponders.

With V trimmed by 5 bases and J by 2 bases, 3 bases remained unmatched. Germline-derived CDR1 and CDR2 are SEHNR and FQNEAQ (reference sequence). The CDR3 has 15 residues. Turning to this clone: The target antigen is unknown.

Patients had blood sampled at baseline and again on cycle 4 day 1 and cycle 7 day 1. This chain joins TRBV7-9 and TRBJ2-2; 9 positions agree with TRBD1. The specimen was CD4+ or CD8+ T cells sorted from blood, collected in a trial of the OX40 agonist ivuxolimab. The sequence derives from an adult with an advanced solid tumor such as melanoma, head and neck, liver or kidney cancer. The CDR3 region is CASSRDRVNTGELFF. For the CDR3, the DNA is TGTGCCAGCAGCCGGGACAGGGTTAACACCGGGGAGCTGTTTTTT.